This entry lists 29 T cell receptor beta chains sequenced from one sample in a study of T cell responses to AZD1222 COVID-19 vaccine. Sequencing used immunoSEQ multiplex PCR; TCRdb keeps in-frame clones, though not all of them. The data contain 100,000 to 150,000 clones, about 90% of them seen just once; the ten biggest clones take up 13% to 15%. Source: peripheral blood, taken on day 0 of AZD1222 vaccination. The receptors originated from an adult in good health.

CDR3 nucleotide sequence: TGTGCCACCAGTGCGTCGGAGAATCAAGAGACCCAGTACTTC. Amino acids: CATSASENQETQYF. The chain is built from TRBV24-1 and TRBJ2-5, with D unresolved. CDR1 and CDR2 (germline): KGHDR, SFDVKD. V was pared by 5 bases and J by 2 bases, with 11 bases between. This CDR3 is built from 14 residues.

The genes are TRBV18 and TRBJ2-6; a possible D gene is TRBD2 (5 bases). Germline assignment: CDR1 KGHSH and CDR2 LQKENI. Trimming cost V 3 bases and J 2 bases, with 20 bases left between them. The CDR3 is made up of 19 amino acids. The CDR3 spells CASSPGFEGTATGANVLTF. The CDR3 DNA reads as TGTGCCAGCTCACCCGGGTTTGAGGGAACGGCTACTGGGGCCAACGTCCTGACTTTC.

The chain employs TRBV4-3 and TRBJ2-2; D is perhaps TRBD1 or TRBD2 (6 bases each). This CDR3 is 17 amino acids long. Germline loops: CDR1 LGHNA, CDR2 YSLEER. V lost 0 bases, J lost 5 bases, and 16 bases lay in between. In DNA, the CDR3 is TGCGCCAGCAGCCAAGATGAAGGGGGGTTCATGACCGGGGAGCTGTTTTTT. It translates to CASSQDEGGFMTGELFF.

The CDR3 region is CASSDSGVYEQFF. The CDR3, as DNA: TGCGCCAGCAGTGATTCCGGGGTCTATGAGCAGTTCTTC. V is TRBV10-2 and J is TRBJ2-1; possible D gene TRBD2, 5 bases. There are 13 residues in the CDR3. Trimming shortened V by 3 bases and J by 8 bases, and 11 bases separated the two germline ends. Germline V gene lookup returns CDR1 WSHSY and CDR2 SAAADI.

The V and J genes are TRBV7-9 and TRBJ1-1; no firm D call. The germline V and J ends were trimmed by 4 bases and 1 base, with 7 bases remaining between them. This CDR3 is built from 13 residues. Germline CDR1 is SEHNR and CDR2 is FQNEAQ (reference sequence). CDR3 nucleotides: TGTGCCAGCAGCTCCCGACGGAACACTGAAGCTTTCTTT. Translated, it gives CASSSRRNTEAFF.

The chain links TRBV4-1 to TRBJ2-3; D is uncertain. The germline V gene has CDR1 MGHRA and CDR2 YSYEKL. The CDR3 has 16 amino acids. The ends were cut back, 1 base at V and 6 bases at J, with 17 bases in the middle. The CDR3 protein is CASSQALATLADTQYF. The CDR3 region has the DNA TGCGCCAGCAGCCAAGCCTTAGCCACCCTGGCCGATACGCAGTATTTT.

The CDR3 region has the DNA TGTGCCAGCAGCGCATACGGGACAGGGAACTATGGCTACACCTTC. This sequence encodes CASSAYGTGNYGYTF. The chain joins TRBV9 to TRBJ1-2; 9 bases are a match to TRBD1. After removal of 3 bases from V and 2 bases from J, the junction contained 5 bases not matched to a gene. Looked up from germline, CDR1 is SGDLS and CDR2 is YYNGEE. The CDR3 consists of 15 residues.

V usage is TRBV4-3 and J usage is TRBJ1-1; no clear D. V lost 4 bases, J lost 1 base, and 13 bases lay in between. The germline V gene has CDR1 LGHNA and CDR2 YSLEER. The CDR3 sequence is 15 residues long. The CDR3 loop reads CASSPRRLWNTEAFF. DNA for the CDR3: TGCGCCAGCAGCCCAAGAAGATTGTGGAACACTGAAGCTTTCTTT.

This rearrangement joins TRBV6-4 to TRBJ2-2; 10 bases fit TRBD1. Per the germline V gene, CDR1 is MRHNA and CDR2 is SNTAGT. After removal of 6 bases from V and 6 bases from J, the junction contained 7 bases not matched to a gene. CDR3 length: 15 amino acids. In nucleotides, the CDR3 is TGTGCCAGCAGACTCGGGACAGGGGTTGCCGGGGAGCTGTTTTTT. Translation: CASRLGTGVAGELFF.

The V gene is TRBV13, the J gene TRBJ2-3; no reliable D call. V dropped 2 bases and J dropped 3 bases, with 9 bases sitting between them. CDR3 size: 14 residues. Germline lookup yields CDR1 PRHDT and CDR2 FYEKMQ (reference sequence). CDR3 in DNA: TGTGCCAGCAGCTTAAGAATGTTGACAGATACGCAGTATTTT. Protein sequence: CASSLRMLTDTQYF. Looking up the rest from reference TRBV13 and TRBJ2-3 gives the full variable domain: AAGVIQSPRHLIKEKRETATLKCYPIPRHDTVYWYQQGPGQDPQFLISFYEKMQSDKGSIPDRFSAQQFSDYHSELNMSSLELGDSALYFCASSLRMLTDTQYFGPGTRLTVL.

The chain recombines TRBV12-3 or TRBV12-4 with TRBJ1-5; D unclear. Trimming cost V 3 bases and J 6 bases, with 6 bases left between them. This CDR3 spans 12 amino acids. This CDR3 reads CASSLMSQPQHF. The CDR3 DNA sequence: TGTGCCAGCAGTTTGATGAGTCAGCCCCAGCATTTT.

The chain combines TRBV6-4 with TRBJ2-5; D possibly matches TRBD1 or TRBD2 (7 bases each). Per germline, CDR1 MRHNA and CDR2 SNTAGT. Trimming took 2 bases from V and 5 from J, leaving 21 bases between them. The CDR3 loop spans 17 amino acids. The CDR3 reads CASSDTPHRGLRETQYF. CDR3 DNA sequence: TGTGCCAGCAGTGACACCCCCCACAGGGGACTAAGGGAGACCCAGTACTTC.

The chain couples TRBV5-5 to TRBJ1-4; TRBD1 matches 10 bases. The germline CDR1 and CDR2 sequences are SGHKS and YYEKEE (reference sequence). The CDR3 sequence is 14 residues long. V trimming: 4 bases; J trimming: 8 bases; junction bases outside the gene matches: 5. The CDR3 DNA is TGTGCCAGCAGCGGGACAGGGGACGGCGAAAAACTGTTTTTT. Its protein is CASSGTGDGEKLFF.

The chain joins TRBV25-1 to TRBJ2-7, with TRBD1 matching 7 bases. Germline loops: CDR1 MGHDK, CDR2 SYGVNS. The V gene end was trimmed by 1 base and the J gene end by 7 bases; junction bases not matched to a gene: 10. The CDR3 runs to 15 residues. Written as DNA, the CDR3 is TGTGCCAGCAGTGAATCTGAGACAGGGCGTCGGGAGCAGTACTTC. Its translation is CASSESETGRREQYF.

The CDR3: CASSVEELGWGYTF. The CDR3 bases are TGTGCCAGCAGCGTAGAAGAGTTGGGCTGGGGCTACACCTTC. The chain is built from TRBV9 and TRBJ1-2; no definite D call. V was clipped by 0 bases and J by 8 bases, with 14 bases between them. Germline CDR1 is SGDLS and CDR2 is YYNGEE. This CDR3 is built from 14 residues.

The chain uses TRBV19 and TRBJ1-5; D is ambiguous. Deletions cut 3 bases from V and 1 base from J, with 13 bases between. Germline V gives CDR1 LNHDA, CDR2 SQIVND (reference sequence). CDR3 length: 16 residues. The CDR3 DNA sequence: TGTGCCAGTAGTATCTCTGGAGTTATAAGCAATCAGCCCCAGCATTTT. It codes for CASSISGVISNQPQHF.

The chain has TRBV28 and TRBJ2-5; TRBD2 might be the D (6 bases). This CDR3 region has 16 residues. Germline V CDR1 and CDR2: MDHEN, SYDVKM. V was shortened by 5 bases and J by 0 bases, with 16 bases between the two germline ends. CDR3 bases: TGTGCCAGCAGTCCCTCCGGGACTCCTAACCAAGAGACCCAGTACTTC. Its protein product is CASSPSGTPNQETQYF.

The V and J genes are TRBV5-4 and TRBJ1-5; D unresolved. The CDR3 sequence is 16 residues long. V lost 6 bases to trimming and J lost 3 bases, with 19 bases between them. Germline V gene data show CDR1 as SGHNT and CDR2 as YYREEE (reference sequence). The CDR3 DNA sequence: TGTGCCAGCACCACCCCTTGCTCAGGCATCAATCAGCCCCAGCATTTT. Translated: CASTTPCSGINQPQHF.

The CDR3 sequence: CASSQIGELFF. CDR3 bases: TGTGCCAGCAGCCAGATCGGGGAGCTGTTTTTT. The rearrangement joins TRBV3-1 (or the pseudogene TRBV3-2) to TRBJ2-2, with unresolved D. The CDR3 totals 11 residues. Trimming left V 3 bases short and J 7 bases short, with 3 bases between. CDR1 and CDR2 from the germline V gene are LGHDT and YNNKEL (reference sequence).

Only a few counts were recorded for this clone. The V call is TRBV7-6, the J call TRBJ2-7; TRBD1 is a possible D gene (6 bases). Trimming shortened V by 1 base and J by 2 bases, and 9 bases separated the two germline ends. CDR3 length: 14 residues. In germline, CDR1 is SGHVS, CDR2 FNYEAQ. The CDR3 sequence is CASSLEGDAYEQYF. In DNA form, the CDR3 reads TGTGCCAGCAGCTTAGAGGGGGATGCCTACGAGCAGTACTTC.

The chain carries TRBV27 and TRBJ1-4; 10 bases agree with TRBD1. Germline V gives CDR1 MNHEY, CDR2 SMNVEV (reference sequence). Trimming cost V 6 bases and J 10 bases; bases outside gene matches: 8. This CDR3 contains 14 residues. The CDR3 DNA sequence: TGTGCCAGCAGCCCGGGACAGGGGATGGTAAAACTGTTTTTT. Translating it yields CASSPGQGMVKLFF.

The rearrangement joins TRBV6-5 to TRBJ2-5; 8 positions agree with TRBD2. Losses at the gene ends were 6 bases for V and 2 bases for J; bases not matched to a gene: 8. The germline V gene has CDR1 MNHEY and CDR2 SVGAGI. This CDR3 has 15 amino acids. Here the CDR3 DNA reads TGTGCCAGCAGGTGGACTAGCCGGATACAAGAGACCCAGTACTTC. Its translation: CASRWTSRIQETQYF.

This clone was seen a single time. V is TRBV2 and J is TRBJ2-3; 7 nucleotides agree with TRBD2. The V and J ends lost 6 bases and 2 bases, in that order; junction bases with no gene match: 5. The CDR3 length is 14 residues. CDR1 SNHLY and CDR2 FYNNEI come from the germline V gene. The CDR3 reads CASRAGTTTDTQYF. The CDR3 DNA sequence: TGTGCCAGCAGGGCCGGGACTACCACAGATACGCAGTATTTT.

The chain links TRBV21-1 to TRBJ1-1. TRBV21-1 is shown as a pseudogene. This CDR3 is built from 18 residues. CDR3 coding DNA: TGTGCCAGCAGCAAAGAGAGGCCTACCGGGGCTTTGGGCACTGAAGCTTTCTTT. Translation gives CASSKERPTGALGTEAFF.

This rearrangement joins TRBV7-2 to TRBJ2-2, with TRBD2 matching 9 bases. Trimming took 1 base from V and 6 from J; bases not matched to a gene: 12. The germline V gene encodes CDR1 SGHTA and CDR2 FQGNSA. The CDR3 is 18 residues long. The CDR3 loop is CASSLGALAGGFPGELFF. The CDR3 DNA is TGTGCCAGCAGCTTAGGGGCCCTCGCGGGGGGGTTCCCCGGGGAGCTGTTTTTT. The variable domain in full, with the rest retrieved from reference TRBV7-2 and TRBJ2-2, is GAGVSQSPSNKVTEKGKDVELRCDPISGHTALYWYRQSLGQGLEFLIYFQGNSAPDKSGLPSDRFSAERTGGSVSTLTIQRTQQEDSAVYLCASSLGALAGGFPGELFFGEGSRLTVL.

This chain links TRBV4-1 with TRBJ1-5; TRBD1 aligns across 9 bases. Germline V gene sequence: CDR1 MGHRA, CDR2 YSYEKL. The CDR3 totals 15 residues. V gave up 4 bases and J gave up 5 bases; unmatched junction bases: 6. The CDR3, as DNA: TGCGCCAGCAGCCTAGGACAGGGGCCGTATCAGCCCCAGCATTTT. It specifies CASSLGQGPYQPQHF.

CDR3 amino acids: CASSLGEVRNTEAFF. The CDR3 coding sequence is TGTGCCAGCAGCCTGGGTGAGGTTCGCAACACTGAAGCTTTCTTT. This chain joins TRBV5-6 and TRBJ1-1; D is ambiguous. Germline V gives CDR1 SGHDT, CDR2 YYEEEE. This CDR3 has 15 amino acids. Trimming pared 4 bases from V and 2 bases from J, leaving 15 bases between.

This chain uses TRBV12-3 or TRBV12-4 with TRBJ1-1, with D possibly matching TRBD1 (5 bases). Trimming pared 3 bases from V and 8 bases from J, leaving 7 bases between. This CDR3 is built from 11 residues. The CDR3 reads CASSFGGEAFF. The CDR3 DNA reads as TGTGCCAGCAGTTTTGGGGGAGAAGCTTTCTTT.

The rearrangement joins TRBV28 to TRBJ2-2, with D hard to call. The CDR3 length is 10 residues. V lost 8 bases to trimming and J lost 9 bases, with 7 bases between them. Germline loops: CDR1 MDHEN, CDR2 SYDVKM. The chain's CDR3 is CASSRWELFF. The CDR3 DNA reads TGTGCCAGCTCGAGATGGGAGCTGTTTTTT.